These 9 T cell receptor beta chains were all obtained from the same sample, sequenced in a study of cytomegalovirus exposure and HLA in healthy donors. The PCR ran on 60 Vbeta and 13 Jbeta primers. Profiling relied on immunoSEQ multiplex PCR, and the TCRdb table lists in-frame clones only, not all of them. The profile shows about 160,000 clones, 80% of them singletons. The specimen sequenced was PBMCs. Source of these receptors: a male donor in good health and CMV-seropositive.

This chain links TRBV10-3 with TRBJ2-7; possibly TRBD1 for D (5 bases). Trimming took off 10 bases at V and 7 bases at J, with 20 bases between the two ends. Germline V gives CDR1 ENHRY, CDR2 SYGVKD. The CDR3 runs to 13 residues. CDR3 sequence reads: CATSDTGAREQYF. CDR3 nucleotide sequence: TGTGCCACCTCGGACACCGGTGCGAGAGAGCAGTACTTC.

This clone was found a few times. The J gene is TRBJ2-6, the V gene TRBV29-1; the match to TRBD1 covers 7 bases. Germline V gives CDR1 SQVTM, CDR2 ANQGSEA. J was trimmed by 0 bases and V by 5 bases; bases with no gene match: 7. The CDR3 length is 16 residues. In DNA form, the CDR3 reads TGCAGCGTTCGGACAGGCGCTAGCTCTGGGGCCAACGTCCTGACTTTC. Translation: CSVRTGASSGANVLTF.

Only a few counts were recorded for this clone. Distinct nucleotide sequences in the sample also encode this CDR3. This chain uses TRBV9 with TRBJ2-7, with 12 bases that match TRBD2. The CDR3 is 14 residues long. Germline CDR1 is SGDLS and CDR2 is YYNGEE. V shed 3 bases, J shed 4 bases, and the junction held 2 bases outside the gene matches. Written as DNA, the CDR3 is TGTGCCAGCAGCGGGACTAGCGGGGATTACGAGCAGTACTTC. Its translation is CASSGTSGDYEQYF.

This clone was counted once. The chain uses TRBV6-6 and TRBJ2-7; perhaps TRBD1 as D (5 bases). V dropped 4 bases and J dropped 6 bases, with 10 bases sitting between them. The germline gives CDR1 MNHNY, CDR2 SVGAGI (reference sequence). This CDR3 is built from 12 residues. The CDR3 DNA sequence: TGTGCCAGCAGTTTACAGGCCGCCGAGCAGTACTTC. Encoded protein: CASSLQAAEQYF.

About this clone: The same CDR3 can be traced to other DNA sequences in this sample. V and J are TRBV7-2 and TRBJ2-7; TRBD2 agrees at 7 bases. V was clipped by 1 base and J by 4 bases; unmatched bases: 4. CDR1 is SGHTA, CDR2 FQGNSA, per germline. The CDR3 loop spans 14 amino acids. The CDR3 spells CASSLGVGGYEQYF. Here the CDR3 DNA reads TGTGCCAGCAGCTTAGGAGTGGGAGGGTACGAGCAGTACTTC.

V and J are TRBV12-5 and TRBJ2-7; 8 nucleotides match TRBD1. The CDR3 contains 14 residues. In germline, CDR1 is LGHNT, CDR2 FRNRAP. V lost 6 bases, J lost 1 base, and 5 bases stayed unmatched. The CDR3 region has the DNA TGTGCTAGTGGGATCCGGGACAGGTCCTACGAGCAGTACTTC. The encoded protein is CASGIRDRSYEQYF.

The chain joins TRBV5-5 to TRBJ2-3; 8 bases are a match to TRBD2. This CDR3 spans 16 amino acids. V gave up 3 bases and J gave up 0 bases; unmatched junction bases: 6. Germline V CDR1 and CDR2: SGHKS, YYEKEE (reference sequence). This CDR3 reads CASSSLGGVSTDTQYF. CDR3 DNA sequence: TGTGCCAGCAGCTCCCTCGGGGGGGTTAGCACAGATACGCAGTATTTT.

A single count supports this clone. The CDR3, as DNA: TGTGCCAGCAGCTTGGAGACTAGCGGGAGTGCAGATACGCAGTATTTT. It encodes CASSLETSGSADTQYF. J is TRBJ2-3 and V is TRBV5-6; 12 bases line up with TRBD2. Germline loops: CDR1 SGHDT, CDR2 YYEEEE. V was clipped by 0 bases and J by 4 bases; unmatched bases: 3. CDR3 length equals 16 residues.

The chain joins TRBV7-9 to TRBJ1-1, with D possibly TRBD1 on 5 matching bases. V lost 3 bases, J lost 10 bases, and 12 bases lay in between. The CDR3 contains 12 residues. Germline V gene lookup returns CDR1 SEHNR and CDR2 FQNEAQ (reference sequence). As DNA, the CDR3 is TGTGCCAGCAGCTTCGGCAGGGCTGGAGCTTTCTTT. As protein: CASSFGRAGAFF.